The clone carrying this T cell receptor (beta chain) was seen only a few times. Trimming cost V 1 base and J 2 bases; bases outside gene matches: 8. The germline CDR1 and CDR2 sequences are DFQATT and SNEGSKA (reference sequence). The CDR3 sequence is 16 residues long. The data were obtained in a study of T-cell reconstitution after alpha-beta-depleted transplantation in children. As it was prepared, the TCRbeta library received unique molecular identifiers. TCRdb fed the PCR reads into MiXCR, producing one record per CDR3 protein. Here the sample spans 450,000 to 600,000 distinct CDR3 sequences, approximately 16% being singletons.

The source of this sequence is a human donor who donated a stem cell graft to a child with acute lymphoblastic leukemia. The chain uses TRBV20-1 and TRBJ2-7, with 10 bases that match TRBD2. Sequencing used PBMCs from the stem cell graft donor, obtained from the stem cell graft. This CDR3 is CSARVASGRLTYEQYF. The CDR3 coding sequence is TGCAGTGCTAGAGTAGCTAGCGGGAGATTGACCTACGAGCAGTACTTC.